One sample yielded the 12 T cell receptor beta chains listed below, sequenced in a study of molecular identifiers for immune sequencing clone quantification. TCRdb fed the PCR reads into MiXCR, producing one record per CDR3 protein. The sample lists about half a million distinct CDR3 sequences; over 20% were seen once. Sequenced: naive CD8+ T cells from blood, with Jurkat cell RNA spiked in. Subset described: FACS-sorted CD8+CD4-CCR7+CD45RA+ naive T cells. These TCRs come from a human donor in good health. Some libraries in this study had Jurkat cell RNA spiked in.

This clonotype has just a few counts. The CDR3 nucleotides read TGTGCCTGGACCCCCCAGGGGCGTCTGGGGAATGAGCAGTTCTTC. Translating gives CAWTPQGRLGNEQFF. The chain carries TRBV30 and TRBJ2-1, with a possible D match to TRBD1 (6 bases). The length of the CDR3 is 15 residues. Looked up from germline, CDR1 is GTSNPN and CDR2 is SVGIG (reference sequence). V lost 4 bases to trimming and J lost 7 bases, with 20 bases between them.

This clonotype was recorded many times. The genes are TRBV6-5 and TRBJ2-7, with 7 bases aligning to TRBD1. CDR1 is MNHEY, CDR2 SVGAGI, per germline. The length of the CDR3 is 14 residues. V dropped 0 bases and J dropped 3; count of bases not matched to a gene: 2. In DNA form, the CDR3 reads TGTGCCAGCAGTTACTCTCCAGGGGGCTACGAGCAGTACTTC. Translation: CASSYSPGGYEQYF.

The table lists this clonotype with a few counts. The chain has TRBV6-2 or TRBV6-3 and TRBJ2-7; TRBD1 aligns across 9 bases. Germline CDR1 is MNHEY and CDR2 is SVGEGT. The CDR3 runs 16 residues. V was clipped by 6 bases and J by 1 base; unmatched bases: 10. The CDR3 is CASSAGTGSGSYEQYF. DNA for the CDR3: TGTGCCAGCAGCGCCGGGACAGGGTCGGGGTCCTACGAGCAGTACTTC.

On this clonotype itself: Compared with germline, one end of the junction differs, possibly owing to a read error. The chain uses TRBV4-1 and TRBJ2-5; possibly TRBD1 for D (5 bases). This CDR3 has 16 residues. Germline loops: CDR1 MGHRA, CDR2 YSYEKL. This CDR3 is CAGSQGMTEIQETQYF. DNA for the CDR3: TGCGCCGGCAGCCAAGGGATGACAGAAATCCAAGAGACCCAGTACTTC.

A note on this clonotype: This clone may be a read error of a much larger clone one base away. V is TRBV13 and J is TRBJ1-4; TRBD1 matches at 7 bases. The CDR3 spans 13 residues. Germline V lookup: CDR1 PRHDT, CDR2 FYEKMQ (reference sequence). CDR3 bases: TGTGCCAGCAGCTTTGCAGGGGGTGAAAAACTGCTTTTT. Its translation is CASSFAGGEKLLF.

This clonotype turned up a few times. The chain couples TRBV4-3 to TRBJ2-3, with D perhaps TRBD2 (6 bases). V was shortened by 0 bases and J by 0 bases, with 13 bases between the two germline ends. The CDR3 totals 17 residues. Per germline, CDR1 LGHNA and CDR2 YSLEER. This CDR3 is CASSQDAAGTSTDTQYF. The DNA of the CDR3 is TGCGCCAGCAGCCAAGATGCGGCGGGGACTAGCACAGATACGCAGTATTTT.

This clonotype was picked up many times. The chain joins TRBV20-1 to TRBJ2-2, with D tentatively TRBD2 (6 bases). V lost 4 bases and J lost 1, with 13 bases in between. Germline assignment: CDR1 DFQATT and CDR2 SNEGSKA (reference sequence). The CDR3 extends over 15 amino acids. The CDR3 sequence: CSATAGIVNTGELFF. CDR3 DNA: TGCAGTGCTACCGCGGGAATCGTGAACACCGGGGAGCTGTTTTTT.

This clonotype was observed a handful of times. The CDR3 loop reads CASSRGQSTYEQYF. The CDR3 region has the DNA TGTGCCAGCAGCAGGGGACAGTCTACCTACGAGCAGTACTTC. The chain has TRBV5-4 and TRBJ2-7; 7 bases line up with TRBD1. The V and J ends lost 4 bases and 2 bases, in that order; junction bases with no gene match: 6. The germline gives CDR1 SGHNT, CDR2 YYREEE (reference sequence). This CDR3 comprises 14 residues.

This clonotype appeared many times. CDR3 amino acids: CASSFYRGDDEKLFF. DNA of the CDR3: TGTGCCAGCAGCTTTTACAGGGGGGATGATGAAAAACTGTTTTTT. The rearrangement links TRBV7-8 to TRBJ1-4; 8 bases are shared with TRBD1. This CDR3 region has 15 residues. The germline CDR1 and CDR2 sequences are SGHVS and FQNEAQ. The junction had 6 bases not matched to a gene; V was cut back by 3 bases and J by 6 bases.

A note on this clonotype: This may arise from a read error, as a much more abundant clone is one base away. Without the conserved terminal phenylalanine or tryptophan, this CDR3 likely stems from a read error. This chain joins TRBV6-1 and TRBJ2-7; the match to TRBD1 covers 9 bases. The CDR3 has 14 amino acids. Trimming at V came to 7 bases and at J to 6 bases, leaving 10 bases not matched to a gene. Germline V gives CDR1 MNHNS, CDR2 SASEGT. CDR3 protein: CASTVVGTGTEQYC. DNA of the CDR3: TGTGCCAGCACCGTCGTTGGGACAGGGACCGAGCAGTACTGC.

The genes are TRBV20-1 and TRBJ2-7, with no clear D. Trimming removed 0 bases from V and 7 bases from J, with 16 bases in between. This CDR3 contains 14 residues. Per the germline V gene, CDR1 is DFQATT and CDR2 is SNEGSKA (reference sequence). CDR3 bases: TGCAGTGCTAGAGATTGGAGCGAACATACAGAGCAGTACTTC. Amino acid sequence: CSARDWSEHTEQYF.

The V and J genes are TRBV3-1 and TRBJ1-5; D gene uncertain. Germline CDR1 reads LGHDT; CDR2 reads YNNKEL (reference sequence). Trimming pared 1 base from V and 2 bases from J, leaving 9 bases between. The CDR3 runs 15 residues. The CDR3: CASSQAGLGNQPQHF. In nucleotides, the CDR3 is TGTGCCAGCAGCCAAGCGGGTTTGGGCAATCAGCCCCAGCATTTT.